Sequencing of this T cell receptor beta chain was carried out in a study of T cell clonotyping in hematopoietic cell transplantation. Study-wide results and limits: At the given depth, recipient repertoires were over 97% de novo clonotypes. Recipient TCR diversity dropped after transplant; expanded clonotypes rose from day 30 to 180. No sorting was done, leaving CD4 and CD8 contributions mixed.

On this clone: Its antigen is still unknown.

Data came from immunoSEQ multiplex PCR; TCRdb stores just in-frame clones and leaves some out. This sample yields about 15,000 clones, of which 85% to 95% are seen a single time; 4.5% belongs to the top ten. Samples: about 28 days before transplant, then days 30, 100 and 180 after. This CDR3 contains 15 residues. With V trimmed by 5 bases and J by 0 bases, 6 bases remained unmatched. Germline values: CDR1 SGHTA, CDR2 FQGNSA. The clonotype comes from a male patient aged 55 to 69 who had an allogeneic stem cell transplant from an unrelated donor, so the T cells may come from the graft donor. Some clones in this sample may be carry-over from other donors' samples. Sample: PBMCs, taken 30 days after allogeneic stem cell transplant. The V call is TRBV7-2, the J call TRBJ1-1; 7 nucleotides align to TRBD1. CDR3 region: CASSQGQIMNTEAFF. The CDR3 region has the DNA TGTGCCAGCAGCCAGGGACAGATCATGAACACTGAAGCTTTCTTT.